The entry that follows covers one TCR beta chain sequence. Germline assignment: CDR1 SGHDT and CDR2 YYEEEE. V gave up 7 bases and J gave up 8 bases, with 18 bases separating them. CDR3 size: 13 residues. Participant ages covered about 18 to 89 years across 24 US areas. Cohort assignment relied on participant-reported clinical history. The data derive from a study of blood T cell repertoires in COVID-19. Per the authors' pipeline: Estimation of nucleated cell counts relied on the amplification of reference gene primers. Generated by immunoSEQ multiplex PCR, the TCRdb table keeps only in-frame clones and is missing some. V and J calls and clone size are those listed in that table; D and trimming were worked out from the DNA. The data contain roughly 250,000 clones, under 95% of them singletons.

This receptor was taken from a woman aged 40 to 50 with acute COVID-19. Specimen: PBMCs or T cells enriched from blood (not recorded which). The chain uses TRBV5-6 and TRBJ1-2; no definite D call. CDR3 coding DNA: TGTGCCAGCGAAGATGCCCGGATCGGGGGCTACACCTTC. It encodes CASEDARIGGYTF.